Shown below are 32 T cell receptor beta chains from a single sample sequenced in a study of T cells after posttransplantation cyclophosphamide. Profiling relied on immunoSEQ multiplex PCR, and the TCRdb table lists in-frame clones only, not all of them. The sample contains around 34,000 clones, none of them singletons. The sequencing sample was made of PBMCs. These receptors were taken from a woman in her fifties or sixties in good health and a related stem cell transplant donor.

The sample holds a few counts of this clone. The V and J genes are TRBV5-1 and TRBJ2-1, with 9 bases matching TRBD2. With 4 bases clipped from V and 2 bases from J, the junction kept 16 bases outside the gene matches. The CDR3 spans 19 residues. Germline V gene lookup returns CDR1 SGHRS and CDR2 YFSETQ. The CDR3 loop is CASSRSPGFAGGPYNEQFF. The CDR3 bases are TGCGCCAGCAGCCGGAGCCCCGGGTTCGCGGGAGGGCCCTACAATGAGCAGTTCTTC.

Ten or more counts support this clone. The rearrangement joins TRBV11-3 to TRBJ2-3; 7 bases align to TRBD2. There are 14 residues in the CDR3. From germline, CDR1 is SGHNT and CDR2 YENEEA. Trimming cost V 5 bases and J 4 bases; bases outside gene matches: 6. CDR3 coding DNA: TGTGCCAGCAGCGATACTAGCGCAGCAGATACGCAGTATTTT. This translates into CASSDTSAADTQYF.

There are many counts of this clone. The V call is TRBV30, the J call TRBJ2-1; D gene unclear. Germline CDR1 reads GTSNPN; CDR2 reads SVGIG (reference sequence). The CDR3 length is 14 residues. V lost 4 bases to trimming and J lost 8 bases, with 18 bases between them. The CDR3, as DNA: TGTGCCTGGAATCGGCAGGCCGGCATCTATGAGCAGTTCTTC. It specifies CAWNRQAGIYEQFF.

This clone was counted at least ten times. The J gene is TRBJ2-1, the V gene TRBV18, with TRBD1 matching 9 bases. This CDR3 has 15 residues. Per the germline V gene, CDR1 is KGHSH and CDR2 is LQKENI. V was clipped by 6 bases and J by 5 bases; unmatched bases: 8. The CDR3 is CASSPGQGNNNEQFF. CDR3 sequence (DNA): TGTGCCAGCTCCCCAGGACAGGGGAACAACAATGAGCAGTTCTTC.

This clone was found many times. The chain employs TRBV7-3 and TRBJ2-3, with TRBD2 identical over 10 bases. J gave up 5 bases and V 5 bases, and 10 bases lay outside the gene matches. CDR3 length: 16 amino acids. CDR1 is SGHTA and CDR2 is FQGTGA in the germline V gene. The CDR3: CASSPLAGRAVDTQYF. The CDR3 DNA follows: TGTGCCAGCAGCCCACTAGCGGGGAGAGCGGTAGATACGCAGTATTTT.

This clone appeared many times. The V and J genes are TRBV4-1 and TRBJ1-2; 10 nucleotides line up with TRBD1. CDR3 size: 16 residues. V lost 0 bases, J lost 6 bases, and 7 bases stayed unmatched. Germline loops: CDR1 MGHRA, CDR2 YSYEKL. The CDR3 spells CASSQDPGDRGDGYTF. In DNA form, the CDR3 reads TGCGCCAGCAGCCAAGATCCGGGGGACAGGGGAGATGGCTACACCTTC.

This clone was picked up many times. The chain links TRBV4-1 to TRBJ1-3; TRBD1 might be the D (5 bases). V lost 3 bases and J lost 0, with 9 bases in between. CDR1 is MGHRA, CDR2 YSYEKL, per germline. The CDR3 has 15 residues. DNA for the CDR3: TGCGCCAGCAGCCACCCAGGGTTCTCTGGAAACACCATATATTTT. Its translation: CASSHPGFSGNTIYF.

This clone has at least ten counts. The chain recombines TRBV6-1 with TRBJ1-1; 8 positions match TRBD1. The V gene's germline CDR1 is MNHNS and CDR2 SASEGT. After removal of 3 bases from V and 2 bases from J, the junction contained 5 bases not matched to a gene. This CDR3 comprises 15 residues. In DNA form, the CDR3 reads TGTGCCAGCAGTGACCAGACAGGGGAAAACACTGAAGCTTTCTTT. It yields the protein CASSDQTGENTEAFF.

This clone showed up many times. V gene TRBV7-9 combines with J gene TRBJ2-1, with a weak D call TRBD2 (5 bases). CDR1 is SEHNR and CDR2 is FQNEAQ in the germline V gene (reference sequence). The CDR3 consists of 17 residues. V was shortened by 0 bases and J by 0 bases, with 12 bases between the two germline ends. CDR3 nucleotides: TGTGCCAGCAGCTTAGCCTTCTCGGGGAGCTCCTACAATGAGCAGTTCTTC. Translating gives CASSLAFSGSSYNEQFF.

This clone has ten or more counts. The DNA for the CDR3 is TGTGCCAGCAGTTACCACAGGACACAAGGTAACACTGAAGCTTTCTTT. The encoded protein is CASSYHRTQGNTEAFF. V gene TRBV6-2 or TRBV6-3 combines with J gene TRBJ1-1; D might be TRBD1 (5 bases). The CDR3 is 16 amino acids. Germline lookup yields CDR1 MNHEY and CDR2 SVGEGT. Trimming took 2 bases from V and 2 from J, leaving 15 bases between them.

This clone was seen repeatedly, ten times or more. Here the CDR3 reads CASSLVNAEQYF. In nucleotides, the CDR3 is TGTGCCAGCAGCTTAGTTAATGCGGAGCAGTACTTC. The chain uses TRBV7-9 and TRBJ2-7, with D unclear. Per the germline V gene, CDR1 is SEHNR and CDR2 is FQNEAQ (reference sequence). Trimming left V 1 base short and J 7 bases short, with 8 bases between. The CDR3 consists of 12 residues.

This clone was observed many times. CDR3 coding DNA: TGTGCCAGCTCACCAAGGCGGTTCGGTGGGGGACTAGCGGGAGGCGAGCAGTACTTC. This encodes CASSPRRFGGGLAGGEQYF. The V call is TRBV18, the J call TRBJ2-7; TRBD2 agrees at 15 bases. The CDR3 is 19 residues long. Germline V gene sequence: CDR1 KGHSH, CDR2 LQKENI. J gave up 6 bases and V 2 bases, and 14 bases lay outside the gene matches.

This clone was detected ten times or more. The CDR3 DNA sequence: TGCGCCAGCAGCTTGGAACAGGGGCTTGGAAACACCATATATTTT. It codes for CASSLEQGLGNTIYF. J is TRBJ1-3 and V is TRBV5-1; TRBD1 agrees at 7 bases. The CDR3 consists of 15 residues. Germline CDR1 and CDR2: SGHRS and YFSETQ. With V trimmed by 0 bases and J by 3 bases, 3 bases remained unmatched.

This clone was recorded at least ten times. V is TRBV5-4 and J is TRBJ2-1, with TRBD1 matching 7 bases. Germline V lookup: CDR1 SGHNT, CDR2 YYREEE (reference sequence). The ends lost 0 bases at V and 8 bases at J; junction bases unmatched: 5. CDR3 length: 14 amino acids. The chain's CDR3 is CASSLVDRADEQFF. The CDR3 DNA reads TGTGCCAGCAGCTTGGTTGACAGGGCGGATGAGCAGTTCTTC.

This clone occurred many times. This chain links TRBV11-2 with TRBJ2-7; D is ambiguous. Per germline, CDR1 SGHAT and CDR2 FQNNGV. Trimming cost V 5 bases and J 3 bases, with 8 bases left between them. CDR3 length: 12 residues. CDR3 bases: TGTGCCAGCAGCCCTAACAGCTACGAGCAGTACTTC. This gives the protein CASSPNSYEQYF. Combining the CDR3 with reference TRBV11-2 and TRBJ2-7 gives the whole variable domain EAGVAQSPRYKIIEKRQSVAFWCNPISGHATLYWYQQILGQGPKLLIQFQNNGVVDDSQLPKDRFSAERLKGVDSTLKIQPAKLEDSAVYLCASSPNSYEQYFGPGTRLTVT.

This clone has at least ten counts. The rearrangement joins TRBV7-8 to TRBJ2-7, with TRBD1 as a possible D gene (6 bases). This CDR3 contains 15 residues. Trimming took off 3 bases at V and 1 base at J, with 13 bases between the two ends. Germline assignment: CDR1 SGHVS and CDR2 FQNEAQ. The CDR3, as DNA: TGTGCCAGCAGCTTGGGCCCCACAGGGTCCTACGAGCAGTACTTC. This sequence encodes CASSLGPTGSYEQYF.

This clone occurred many times. The rearrangement uses TRBV19 and TRBJ2-6; D gene ambiguous. The V gene's germline CDR1 is LNHDA and CDR2 SQIVND (reference sequence). Between the trimmed V and J ends, which lost 1 base and 0 bases, there was a span of 4 bases. CDR3 size: 15 residues. The CDR3 spells CASSIGSSGANVLTF. CDR3 coding DNA: TGTGCCAGTAGTATAGGTAGCTCTGGGGCCAACGTCCTGACTTTC. Combining the CDR3 with reference TRBV19 and TRBJ2-6 gives the whole variable domain DGGITQSPKYLFRKEGQNVTLSCEQNLNHDAMYWYRQDPGQGLRLIYYSQIVNDFQKGDIAEGYSVSREKKESFPLTVTSAQKNPTAFYLCASSIGSSGANVLTFGAGSRLTVL.

The V gene is TRBV25-1, the J gene TRBJ2-3, with D tentatively TRBD2 (6 bases). The germline V gene has CDR1 MGHDK and CDR2 SYGVNS. Trimming removed 9 bases from V and 0 bases from J, with 13 bases in between. The CDR3 contains 14 residues. The CDR3: CASEGGDSTDTQYF. The CDR3 nucleotides are TGTGCCAGTGAGGGCGGGGATAGCACAGATACGCAGTATTTT. Using reference TRBV25-1 and TRBJ2-3 for the parts outside the CDR3, the full variable domain is EADIYQTPRYLVIGTGKKITLECSQTMGHDKMYWYQQDPGMELHLIHYSYGVNSTEKGDLSSESTVSRIRTEHFPLTLESARPSHTSQYLCASEGGDSTDTQYFGPGTRLTVL.

The V call is TRBV27, the J call TRBJ1-1, with 7 nucleotides matching TRBD1. This CDR3 has 15 residues. Germline lookup yields CDR1 MNHEY and CDR2 SMNVEV (reference sequence). V was clipped by 3 bases and J by 8 bases; unmatched bases: 12. In DNA form, the CDR3 reads TGTGCCAGCAGTTTCCAGCCCCAGACAGGGTTGGAAGCTTTCTTT. Translated: CASSFQPQTGLEAFF.

In this sample, this clone turned up many times. The J gene is TRBJ1-3, the V gene TRBV18, with 8 positions matching TRBD1. Germline values: CDR1 KGHSH, CDR2 LQKENI. V dropped 3 bases and J dropped 0; count of bases not matched to a gene: 7. The CDR3 loop spans 17 amino acids. The CDR3 sequence is CASSPRTGPISGNTIYF. The DNA of the CDR3 is TGTGCCAGCTCACCGCGGACAGGGCCAATCTCTGGAAACACCATATATTTT.

This clone was recorded many times. V is TRBV5-4 and J is TRBJ2-1, with D possibly being TRBD2 (5 bases). The CDR3 loop spans 15 amino acids. Looked up from germline, CDR1 is SGHNT and CDR2 is YYREEE (reference sequence). V lost 7 bases and J 3 bases, leaving 17 bases between the germline ends. The CDR3 here is CASYRGGLFYNEQFF. CDR3 bases: TGTGCCAGCTACCGGGGTGGGCTTTTCTACAATGAGCAGTTCTTC.

This clone was seen at least ten times. The chain carries TRBV28 and TRBJ2-7; 9 bases match TRBD1. CDR3 size: 14 residues. The V and J ends lost 6 bases and 3 bases, in that order; junction bases with no gene match: 6. Germline V gene sequence: CDR1 MDHEN, CDR2 SYDVKM. The CDR3 sequence is CASRKGQGSYEQYF. CDR3 sequence (DNA): TGTGCCAGCAGGAAGGGACAGGGAAGCTACGAGCAGTACTTC.

This clone has a count of ten or more. This chain connects TRBV11-2 to TRBJ2-7, with D unresolved. The V end was cut by 0 bases, the J end by 5 bases, with 14 bases between. Germline CDR1 and CDR2: SGHAT and FQNNGV. CDR3 size: 15 residues. The CDR3: CASSLEPGRFDEQYF. CDR3 DNA: TGTGCCAGCAGCTTAGAGCCAGGTCGGTTTGACGAGCAGTACTTC. Together with reference TRBV11-2 and TRBJ2-7, the CDR3 gives the full variable domain: EAGVAQSPRYKIIEKRQSVAFWCNPISGHATLYWYQQILGQGPKLLIQFQNNGVVDDSQLPKDRFSAERLKGVDSTLKIQPAKLEDSAVYLCASSLEPGRFDEQYFGPGTRLTVT.

The table lists this clone with many counts. This rearrangement joins TRBV7-2 to TRBJ2-1; 7 bases fit TRBD2. The CDR3 is made up of 16 amino acids. Germline trimming cut 2 bases from V and 5 bases from J; bases unmatched to any gene: 9. Per germline, CDR1 SGHTA and CDR2 FQGNSA. CDR3 DNA sequence: TGTGCCAGCAGCTTAAGGGGAGGGGCTAGTGACAATGAGCAGTTCTTC. Its translation: CASSLRGGASDNEQFF.

Many counts were recorded for this clone. The CDR3 nucleotides are TGTGCCAGCAGCCCCGGGACACGAGTCGGGCCCACCATATATTTT. This gives the protein CASSPGTRVGPTIYF. The V call is TRBV28, the J call TRBJ1-3; D perhaps matches TRBD1 (6 bases). The V gene lost 6 bases and the J gene lost 9 bases, with 21 bases spanning the gap. CDR1 and CDR2 (germline): MDHEN, SYDVKM. The CDR3 runs to 15 residues.

Concerning this clone: A much larger clone is a single base away; this may be a read error. The genes are TRBV6-5 and TRBJ2-7; TRBD2 agrees at 13 bases. This CDR3 has 15 amino acids. V trimming: 6 bases; J trimming: 3 bases; junction bases outside the gene matches: 5. Looked up from germline, CDR1 is MNHEY and CDR2 is SVGAGI. CDR3 DNA: TGTGCCAGCAGGGCGGGACTAGCGGGATACTACGAGCAGTACTTC. Encoded protein: CASRAGLAGYYEQYF.

This chain uses TRBV28 with TRBJ1-1; D may be TRBD1 (5 bases). The V gene's germline CDR1 is MDHEN and CDR2 SYDVKM. V lost 3 bases, J lost 4 bases, and 9 bases lay in between. The CDR3 extends over 13 amino acids. CDR3: CASSFGGGTEAFF. The CDR3 bases are TGTGCCAGCAGTTTTGGGGGGGGCACTGAAGCTTTCTTT.

This clone was seen ten or more times. This chain's CDR3 is CASSSLSYEQYF. For the CDR3, the DNA is TGTGCCAGCAGTTCCCTTTCCTACGAGCAGTACTTC. This chain uses TRBV28 with TRBJ2-7; D is uncertain. The CDR3 contains 12 residues. CDR1 is MDHEN and CDR2 is SYDVKM in the germline V gene. V was pared by 4 bases and J by 1 base, with 5 bases between. Full variable domain (missing parts from reference TRBV28 and TRBJ2-7): DVKVTQSSRYLVKRTGEKVFLECVQDMDHENMFWYRQDPGLGLRLIYFSYDVKMKEKGDIPEGYSVSREKKERFSLILESASTNQTSMYLCASSSLSYEQYFGPGTRLTVT.

There are many counts of this clone. The gene calls are TRBV10-3 and TRBJ1-1; 7 bases are shared with TRBD1. Germline lookup yields CDR1 ENHRY and CDR2 SYGVKD. The CDR3 is 14 residues long. Trimming took 6 bases from V and 7 from J; bases not matched to a gene: 11. CDR3 DNA: TGTGCCATCAGGGGGACAGCCGAGCTCCATGAAGCTTTCTTT. Residues: CAIRGTAELHEAFF.

In regard to this clone: Likely a read error: the CDR3 ends without its conserved phenylalanine or tryptophan. This chain connects TRBV5-1 to TRBJ1-5; tentative D call: TRBD1 (5 bases). V was trimmed by 2 bases and J by 5 bases, leaving 8 bases between them. In germline, CDR1 is SGHRS, CDR2 YFSETQ. The CDR3 is 13 residues long. In DNA, the CDR3 is TGCGCCAGCAGCTTCAGGGCCGATCAGCCCCAGCATCTT. Translated: CASSFRADQPQHL.

This clone was seen a handful of times. The chain combines TRBV6-5 with TRBJ2-7; perhaps TRBD1 as D (6 bases). The V and J ends lost 7 bases and 5 bases respectively, with 18 bases between them. The CDR3 is 14 residues long. From germline, CDR1 is MNHEY and CDR2 SVGAGI. CDR3 DNA: TGTGCCAGCACCCAACAACAGGGTTTCCACGAGCAGTACTTC. Amino acids: CASTQQQGFHEQYF.

Ten or more counts support this clone. The rearrangement links TRBV12-3 or TRBV12-4 to TRBJ1-2; unclear D gene. V was pared by 6 bases and J by 7 bases, with 15 bases between. The CDR3 has 13 amino acids. CDR3 protein: CASRQEVAGGYTF. The CDR3, as DNA: TGTGCCAGCAGGCAGGAAGTGGCGGGTGGCTACACCTTC.